This T cell receptor beta chain came from a study of T cell responses to AZD1222 COVID-19 vaccine. Sequenced by immunoSEQ multiplex PCR; TCRdb stores in-frame clones only, minus some. There are about 150,000 clones in the sample; roughly 94% occur only once, and around 1.3% lies in the top ten. The V segment lost 5 bases and the J segment 1 base; nucleotides outside the gene matches: 8. Germline CDR1 reads MNHNY; CDR2 reads SVGAGI (reference sequence). The CDR3 has 16 residues. The source material was peripheral blood, sampled on day 0 of AZD1222 vaccination. This chain joins TRBV6-6 and TRBJ1-5, with TRBD1 identical over 7 bases. This TCR was sampled from an adult in good health. DNA for the CDR3: TGTGCCAGCAGTACGAAAGGGACAGTCAGCAATCAGCCCCAGCATTTT. It is translated as CASSTKGTVSNQPQHF.